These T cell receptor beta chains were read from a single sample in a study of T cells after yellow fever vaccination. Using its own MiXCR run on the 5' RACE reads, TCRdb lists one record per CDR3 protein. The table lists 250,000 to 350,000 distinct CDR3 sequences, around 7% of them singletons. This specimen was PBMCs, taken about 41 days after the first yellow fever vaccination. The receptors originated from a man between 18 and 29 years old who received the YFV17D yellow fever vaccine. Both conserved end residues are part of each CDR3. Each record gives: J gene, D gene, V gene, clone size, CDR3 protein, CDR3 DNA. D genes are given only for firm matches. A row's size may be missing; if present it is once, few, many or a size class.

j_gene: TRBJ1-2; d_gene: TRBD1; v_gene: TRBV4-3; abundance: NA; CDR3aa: CASSQDIRTGGIYGYTF; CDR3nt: TGCGCCAGCAGCCAAGATATCCGGACAGGGGGCATCTATGGCTACACCTTC
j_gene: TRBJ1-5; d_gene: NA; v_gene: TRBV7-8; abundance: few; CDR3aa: CASSLVFGDQPQHF; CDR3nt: TGTGCCAGCAGCTTAGTTTTTGGAGATCAGCCCCAGCATTTT
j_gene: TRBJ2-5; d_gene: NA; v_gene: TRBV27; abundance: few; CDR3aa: CASSSTTPGISWGEETQYF; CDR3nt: TGTGCCAGCAGTTCTACCACGCCAGGGATTTCATGGGGTGAAGAGACCCAGTACTTC
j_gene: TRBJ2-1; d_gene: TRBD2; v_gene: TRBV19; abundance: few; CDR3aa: CASSPSAGGRVEEQFF; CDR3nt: TGTGCCAGTAGTCCCTCGGCGGGGGGCCGGGTGGAGGAGCAGTTCTTC
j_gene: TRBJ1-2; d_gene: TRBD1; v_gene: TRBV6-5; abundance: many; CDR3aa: CASSWGQGGDYGYTF; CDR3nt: TGTGCCAGCAGTTGGGGACAGGGGGGAGACTATGGCTACACCTTC
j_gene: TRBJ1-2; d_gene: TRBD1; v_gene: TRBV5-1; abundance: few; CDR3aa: CASSLQGVAGGYTF; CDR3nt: TGCGCCAGCAGCTTGCAGGGGGTCGCTGGTGGCTACACCTTC
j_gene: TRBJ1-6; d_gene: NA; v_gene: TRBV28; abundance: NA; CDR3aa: CASSPPEAASPLHF; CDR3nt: TGTGCCAGCAGCCCTCCCGAGGCAGCATCACCCCTCCACTTT
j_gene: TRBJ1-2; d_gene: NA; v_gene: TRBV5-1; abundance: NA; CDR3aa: CASSLGDQGAYGYTF; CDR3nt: TGCGCCAGCAGCCTGGGGGACCAAGGGGCCTATGGCTACACCTTC
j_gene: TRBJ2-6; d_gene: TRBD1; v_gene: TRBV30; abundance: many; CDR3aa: CAWTTGTGSPGANVLTF; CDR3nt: TGTGCCTGGACTACCGGGACAGGGTCTCCTGGGGCCAACGTCCTGACTTTC
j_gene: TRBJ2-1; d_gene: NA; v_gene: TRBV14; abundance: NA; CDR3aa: CASSRPGAGQFF; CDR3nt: TGTGCCAGCAGCAGGCCGGGGGCCGGGCAGTTCTTC
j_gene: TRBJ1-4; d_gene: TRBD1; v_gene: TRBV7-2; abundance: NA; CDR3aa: CASSLFGDRGSEKLFF; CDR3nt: TGTGCCAGCAGCTTATTTGGGGACAGGGGTAGTGAAAAACTGTTTTTT
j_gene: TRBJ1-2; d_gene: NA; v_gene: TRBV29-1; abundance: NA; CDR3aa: CSVDPGGGYTF; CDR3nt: TGCAGCGTTGACCCCGGGGGGGGCTACACCTTC
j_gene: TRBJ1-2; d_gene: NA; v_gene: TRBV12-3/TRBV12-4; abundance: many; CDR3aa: CASSVNNYGYTF; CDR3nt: TGTGCCAGCAGTGTGAATAACTATGGCTACACCTTC
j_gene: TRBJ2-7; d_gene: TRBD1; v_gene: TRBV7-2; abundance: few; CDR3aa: CASSWDRGPEQYF; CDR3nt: TGTGCCAGCAGCTGGGACAGGGGACCTGAGCAGTACTTC
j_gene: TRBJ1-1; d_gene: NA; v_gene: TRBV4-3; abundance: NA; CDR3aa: CASSQDGPTFDGDTEAFF; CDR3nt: TGCGCCAGCAGCCAAGATGGACCGACCTTTGATGGGGACACTGAAGCTTTCTTT
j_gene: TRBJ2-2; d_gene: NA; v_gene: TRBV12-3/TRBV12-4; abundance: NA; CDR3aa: CASSLEVTNTGELFF; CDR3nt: TGTGCCAGCAGTTTGGAGGTGACTAACACCGGGGAGCTGTTTTTT
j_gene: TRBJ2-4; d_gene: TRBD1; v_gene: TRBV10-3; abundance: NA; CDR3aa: CAISETGGEDIQYF; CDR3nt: TGTGCCATCAGCGAGACAGGGGGCGAGGACATTCAGTACTTC
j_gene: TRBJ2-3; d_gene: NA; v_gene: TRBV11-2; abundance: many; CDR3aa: CASSFNSGTDTQYF; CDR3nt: TGTGCCAGCAGCTTTAATAGCGGCACAGATACGCAGTATTTT
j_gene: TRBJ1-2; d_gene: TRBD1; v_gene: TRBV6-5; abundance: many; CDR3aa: CASSLMGTGGAGFGYTF; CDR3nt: TGTGCCAGCAGTTTAATGGGGACAGGGGGCGCTGGATTTGGCTACACCTTC
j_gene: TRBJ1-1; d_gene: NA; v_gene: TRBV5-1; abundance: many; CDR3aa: CASSLGRDAEAFF; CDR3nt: TGCGCCAGCAGCTTGGGCAGGGATGCTGAAGCTTTCTTT
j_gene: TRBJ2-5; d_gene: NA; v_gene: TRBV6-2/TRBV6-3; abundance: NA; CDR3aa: CAGHRLYSKYF; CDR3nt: TGTGCCGGACACCGCCTTTATTCCAAGTACTTC
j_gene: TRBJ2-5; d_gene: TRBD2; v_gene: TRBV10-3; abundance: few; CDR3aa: CAISPGGGRAETQYF; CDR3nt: TGTGCCATCAGCCCGGGGGGCGGGAGGGCAGAGACCCAGTACTTC
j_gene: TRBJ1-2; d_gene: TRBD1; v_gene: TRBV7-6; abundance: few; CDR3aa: CASSPGTARGYTF; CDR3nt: TGTGCCAGCAGCCCCGGGACAGCGCGGGGCTACACCTTC